The sequence of this T cell receptor (beta chain) was determined in a study of technical replicates of blood from a few donors (dated by TCRdb to 2016 to 2017). Reading the germline V gene gives CDR1 MNHEY and CDR2 SVGAGI. The V and J ends are trimmed by 6 bases and 0 bases, leaving 3 bases between them. The CDR3, cysteine through phenylalanine, is 12 amino acids long. The sequence is cut down to CDR3 DNA, 36 bases in frame from base 1. On this clone itself: No antigen is known for it. The record has no base qualities; no much larger clone is one base away.

The library was built by means of the immunoSEQ multiplex PCR assay. Drawn from immuneACCESS, this table holds only the in-frame rearrangements with V and J called that TCRdb kept. Clones are partly lost; checked studies trace under half to an unresolved V gene and leave the rest unexplained. The sample records around 92,000 clones, 95% of which are singletons. In total, the top ten clones hold more than 0.2% of the sample. The chain employs TRBV6-5 and TRBJ1-3, with the D gene not clear enough to name. The sample comprised T cells isolated from PBMCs. This sequence was found in a human donor in good health. The DNA sequence is as follows: TGTGCCAGCAGCCGCTCTGGAAACACCATATATTTT. Its translation is CASSRSGNTIYF.